These 6 T cell receptor beta chains came from one sample sequenced in a study of blood T cell repertoires in COVID-19 (dated by TCRdb to the early 2020s). To prepare the library, the immunoSEQ multiplex PCR assay was applied. As stored in TCRdb, this immuneACCESS dataset retains in-frame rearrangements with V and J assigned. A fraction of the clones does not appear; measured against another copy, unresolved V genes explain less than half of the discrepancy, and the remainder lacks a known reason. This sample lists 210,000 or so clones; under 80% were detected once. The biggest ten clones account for roughly 12% of the sample. What was sequenced was peripheral blood. All receptors derive from a man aged 45 to 65 who had recovered from COVID-19.

The rearrangement uses TRBV15 and TRBJ1-2; D perhaps matches TRBD1 (6 bases). CDR3 length: 14 residues. V was cut by 5 bases and J by 8 bases, with 18 bases left in between. Germline loops: CDR1 LNHNV, CDR2 YYDKDF (reference sequence). The chain's CDR3 is CATSRTGGQSGYTF. CDR3 nucleotides: TGTGCCACCAGCCGAACCGGCGGACAGTCGGGCTACACCTTC. Combining the CDR3 with reference TRBV15 and TRBJ1-2 gives the whole variable domain DAMVIQNPRYQVTQFGKPVTLSCSQTLNHNVMYWYQQKSSQAPKLLFHYYDKDFNNEADTPDNFQSRRPNTSFCFLDIRSPGLGDTAMYLCATSRTGGQSGYTFGSGTRLTVV.

This clone was found a few times. This chain connects TRBV11-2 to TRBJ2-1, with TRBD2 matching 12 bases. The CDR3 totals 14 residues. Germline V gives CDR1 SGHAT, CDR2 FQNNGV. After removal of 5 bases from V and 7 bases from J, the junction contained 3 bases not matched to a gene. The CDR3 sequence: CASSPTSGSNEQFF. CDR3 nucleotides: TGTGCCAGCAGCCCGACTAGCGGGAGTAATGAGCAGTTCTTC.

The rearrangement links TRBV3-1 (or the pseudogene TRBV3-2) to TRBJ2-2; 9 bases map to TRBD1. Germline V gene data show CDR1 as LGHDT and CDR2 as YNNKEL (reference sequence). V dropped 5 bases and J dropped 1; count of bases not matched to a gene: 5. This CDR3 has 16 residues. The DNA for the CDR3 is TGTGCCAGCAGCAAAAGGGACAGGGTGAACACCGGGGAGCTGTTTTTT. It yields the protein CASSKRDRVNTGELFF.

The chain links TRBV6-5 to TRBJ2-1; the D gene is possibly TRBD2 (6 bases). Germline lookup yields CDR1 MNHEY and CDR2 SVGAGI. With 10 bases removed from V and 7 bases from J, the gap between germline ends came to 11 bases. The CDR3 totals 11 residues. The CDR3 sequence is CATNSGNEQFF. CDR3 coding DNA: TGTGCCACCAATAGCGGTAATGAGCAGTTCTTC.

V usage is TRBV6-5 and J usage is TRBJ1-4, with D maybe TRBD1 (6 bases). Trimming stripped 7 bases from V and 6 bases from J, with 12 bases between. The CDR3 extends over 13 amino acids. Looked up from germline, CDR1 is MNHEY and CDR2 is SVGAGI. The CDR3 is CASTGGADEKLFF. The CDR3, as DNA: TGTGCCAGCACGGGGGGGGCGGATGAAAAACTGTTTTTT.

The gene calls are TRBV7-3 and TRBJ1-2, with D tentatively TRBD1 (5 bases). V was cut by 5 bases and J by 6 bases, with 13 bases left in between. CDR1 is SGHTA, CDR2 FQGTGA, per germline. The CDR3 totals 13 residues. The CDR3 is CASSPFQGDGYTF. DNA of the CDR3: TGTGCCAGCAGCCCCTTTCAAGGGGATGGCTACACCTTC.